The next 17 T cell receptor beta chains were all read from a single sample in a study of beta chain features in type 1 diabetes. Expressed TCRB transcripts were sequenced, since all the RNA that had been isolated was reverse transcribed. Clones were read by immunoSEQ multiplex PCR, and TCRdb kept only the in-frame ones, dropping some. The sample lists about 210,000 clones, 9.5% to 13% occurring once. Sequencing was carried out using central memory CD4+ T cells from blood. These receptor sequences come from a man aged 18-30 years in good health.

The chain couples TRBV5-1 to TRBJ2-7; perhaps TRBD2 as D (6 bases). With 3 bases removed from V and 0 bases from J, the gap between germline ends came to 13 bases. CDR3 length: 15 amino acids. In germline, CDR1 is SGHRS, CDR2 YFSETQ. The CDR3 spells CASSYLAASSYEQYF. The CDR3 bases are TGCGCCAGCAGCTACTTAGCGGCTAGCTCCTACGAGCAGTACTTC.

This clone was observed a handful of times. The chain joins TRBV18 to TRBJ2-2; TRBD2 aligns across 11 bases. V lost 5 bases, J lost 0 bases, and 5 bases stayed unmatched. The CDR3 length is 17 residues. Germline CDR1 is KGHSH and CDR2 is LQKENI. The CDR3 DNA reads TGTGCCAGCTCATCCCTAGCGGGAGGCGCGAACACCGGGGAGCTGTTTTTT. The encoded protein is CASSSLAGGANTGELFF.

To note about this clone: Other DNA sequences within the sample encode an identical CDR3. The J gene is TRBJ2-3, the V gene TRBV27; D possibly corresponds to TRBD2 (6 bases). There are 13 residues in the CDR3. V shed 0 bases and J shed 6 bases, with 7 bases lying between them. Looked up from germline, CDR1 is MNHEY and CDR2 is SMNVEV (reference sequence). The CDR3 sequence: CASSLSRGDTQYF. In DNA, the CDR3 is TGTGCCAGCAGTTTATCCCGGGGGGATACGCAGTATTTT.

This clone has just a few counts. In DNA, the CDR3 is TGTGCCAGCAGCTTTCCGGGCCCCAACGAGCAGTACTTC. Amino acid sequence: CASSFPGPNEQYF. V and J are TRBV7-9 and TRBJ2-7; no definite D call. Germline-derived CDR1 and CDR2 are SEHNR and FQNEAQ (reference sequence). Trimming stripped 3 bases from V and 5 bases from J, with 11 bases between. This CDR3 is built from 13 residues.

J is TRBJ2-1 and V is TRBV4-3; D might be TRBD2 (5 bases). V gave up 3 bases and J gave up 2 bases, with 14 bases separating them. CDR1 LGHNA and CDR2 YSLEER come from the germline V gene. The CDR3 covers 16 residues. CDR3 in amino acids: CASSQYPRGAYNEQFF. In DNA form, the CDR3 reads TGCGCCAGCAGCCAGTACCCCCGGGGTGCCTACAATGAGCAGTTCTTC.

This chain joins TRBV10-3 and TRBJ2-6; D gene unclear. V shed 2 bases and J shed 1 base, with 12 bases lying between them. This CDR3 contains 17 residues. Germline V gives CDR1 ENHRY, CDR2 SYGVKD. CDR3 loop: CAISERGLGSGANVLTF. CDR3 DNA sequence: TGTGCCATCAGTGAGAGAGGATTGGGGTCTGGGGCCAACGTCCTGACTTTC.

The chain carries TRBV29-1 and TRBJ2-5, with TRBD1 identical over 8 bases. This CDR3 is built from 13 residues. The V and J ends lost 7 bases and 5 bases, in that order; junction bases with no gene match: 9. Germline V gene data show CDR1 as SQVTM and CDR2 as ANQGSEA. In nucleotides, the CDR3 is TGCAGCGCCTCCCAGGGGGCCTTTGAGACCCAGTACTTC. Translated, it gives CSASQGAFETQYF.

This clone has just a few counts. The genes are TRBV5-5 and TRBJ1-2; D unclear. CDR1 is SGHKS, CDR2 YYEKEE, per germline (reference sequence). Trimming shortened V by 0 bases and J by 4 bases, and 7 bases separated the two germline ends. The CDR3 totals 13 residues. The CDR3 here is CASSLGHLYGYTF. The CDR3 nucleotides are TGTGCCAGCAGCTTGGGACACCTCTATGGCTACACCTTC. Supplemented by reference TRBV5-5 and TRBJ1-2, the full variable domain reads DAGVTQSPTHLIKTRGQQVTLRCSPISGHKSVSWYQQVLGQGPQFIFQYYEKEERGRGNFPDRFSARQFPNYSSELNVNALLLGDSALYLCASSLGHLYGYTFGSGTRLTVV.

This chain uses TRBV7-3 with TRBJ2-3; D may be TRBD1 (6 bases). CDR1 SGHTA and CDR2 FQGTGA come from the germline V gene. Trimming stripped 5 bases from V and 5 bases from J, with 20 bases between. CDR3 length equals 16 residues. The CDR3 coding sequence is TGTGCCAGCAGCCAACCAGGACAGATCGGAGGAGATACGCAGTATTTT. It is translated as CASSQPGQIGGDTQYF. The full variable domain, completed using reference TRBV7-3 and TRBJ2-3, is GAGVSQTPSNKVTEKGKYVELRCDPISGHTALYWYRQSLGQGPEFLIYFQGTGAADDSGLPNDRFFAVRPEGSVSTLKIQRTERGDSAVYLCASSQPGQIGGDTQYFGPGTRLTVL.

V usage is TRBV9 and J usage is TRBJ2-2; 9 positions agree with TRBD1. In germline, CDR1 is SGDLS, CDR2 YYNGEE. V dropped 2 bases and J dropped 5; count of bases not matched to a gene: 4. The length of the CDR3 is 15 residues. In DNA form, the CDR3 reads TGTGCCAGCAGCGTCGGGACAGGGAAGACCGGGGAGCTGTTTTTT. It codes for CASSVGTGKTGELFF. The variable domain in full, completed from reference TRBV9 and TRBJ2-2, reads DSGVTQTPKHLITATGQRVTLRCSPRSGDLSVYWYQQSLDQGLQFLIQYYNGEERAKGNILERFSAQQFPDLHSELNLSSLELGDSALYFCASSVGTGKTGELFFGEGSRLTVL.

V usage is TRBV7-8 and J usage is TRBJ2-7; D may be TRBD1 (6 bases). The CDR3 extends over 14 amino acids. Germline V gives CDR1 SGHVS, CDR2 FQNEAQ. The V end was cut by 6 bases, the J end by 5 bases, with 17 bases between. CDR3 sequence reads: CASRSTGNQNEQYF. CDR3 DNA: TGTGCCAGCAGATCGACAGGAAATCAAAACGAGCAGTACTTC. The full variable domain, in which reference TRBV7-8 and TRBJ2-7 provide the parts outside the CDR3, is GAGVSQSPRYKVAKRGQDVALRCDPISGHVSLFWYQQALGQGPEFLTYFQNEAQLDKSGLPSDRFFAERPEGSVSTLKIQRTQQEDSAVYLCASRSTGNQNEQYFGPGTRLTVT.

The rearrangement links TRBV18 to TRBJ2-7; 9 nucleotides agree with TRBD1. The CDR3 contains 16 residues. V lost 5 bases and J lost 3; bases outside the gene matches: 11. CDR1 and CDR2 (germline): KGHSH, LQKENI. The CDR3 protein is CASSGNRGQGLYEQYF. The CDR3 nucleotides are TGTGCCAGCTCAGGGAACAGGGGGCAAGGCCTCTACGAGCAGTACTTC.

This clone came up a few times. This CDR3 is CASSLALAGGNEQFF. CDR3 DNA sequence: TGTGCCAGCAGCTTAGCTCTAGCGGGAGGGAATGAGCAGTTCTTC. This chain links TRBV11-1 with TRBJ2-1, with 12 nucleotides matching TRBD2. The CDR3 spans 15 residues. Unmatched junction bases numbered 1, after V lost 0 bases and J lost 7 bases. Germline CDR1 is SGHAT and CDR2 is FQDESV (reference sequence).

This clone appeared a few times. CDR3 residues: CASSTLYNEQFF. The CDR3 DNA is TGTGCCAGCAGTACCCTTTACAATGAGCAGTTCTTC. The V gene is TRBV6-5, the J gene TRBJ2-1; D is uncertain. The germline V gene encodes CDR1 MNHEY and CDR2 SVGAGI. Trimming stripped 5 bases from V and 4 bases from J, with 6 bases between. The CDR3 has 12 residues.

The V gene is TRBV5-1, the J gene TRBJ2-2; TRBD1 matches 8 bases. The CDR3 extends over 17 amino acids. CDR1 is SGHRS and CDR2 is YFSETQ in the germline V gene. With V trimmed by 4 bases and J by 1 base, 9 bases remained unmatched. Written as DNA, the CDR3 is TGCGCCAGCAGCATGGGACAGGAGGCCTGGAACACCGGGGAGCTGTTTTTT. Protein product: CASSMGQEAWNTGELFF.

Of note for this clone: A much larger clone lies a single base off, so this may be a read error. This sample includes further DNA sequences coding for the same CDR3. The chain is built from TRBV5-4 and TRBJ2-5; D remains unclear. The CDR3 extends over 11 amino acids. V shed 2 bases and J shed 2 bases, with 1 base lying between them. Germline CDR1 reads SGHNT; CDR2 reads YYREEE (reference sequence). This CDR3 reads CASSLQETQYF. CDR3 nucleotides: TGTGCCAGCAGCTTACAAGAGACCCAGTACTTC.

This clone has only a few counts. The chain has TRBV7-2 and TRBJ2-1, with no clear D. V lost 4 bases and J 7 bases, leaving 17 bases between the germline ends. Germline values: CDR1 SGHTA, CDR2 FQGNSA. The CDR3 is 15 residues long. CDR3 sequence: CASSSLGIGLNEQFF. The CDR3 DNA reads TGTGCCAGCAGCTCCCTGGGCATTGGGTTGAATGAGCAGTTCTTC.